Below are 13 T cell receptor beta chains sequenced from a single sample in a study of T cell repertoires in ileal Crohn's disease. Time point given: neoterminal ileum biopsy at postoperative endoscopy, about 6 months after surgery. Using immunoSEQ multiplex PCR, the repertoire was profiled, and TCRdb retains in-frame clones only, with some absent. Of about 12,000 clones detected, roughly 80% appear once; the ten largest clones hold about a sixth. What was sequenced was ileal tissue. These receptors were taken from an adult with Crohn's disease.

V gene TRBV6-5 combines with J gene TRBJ2-2; D unclear. Germline CDR1 reads MNHEY; CDR2 reads SVGAGI. CDR3 length: 12 amino acids. V was clipped by 4 bases and J by 5 bases, with 5 bases between them. CDR3 DNA: TGTGCCAGCAGTTCCCTGACCGGGGAGCTGTTTTTT. Protein product: CASSSLTGELFF.

The genes are TRBV5-6 and TRBJ2-2; the D gene is possibly TRBD1 (5 bases). The CDR3 consists of 15 residues. With 1 base removed from V and 3 bases from J, the gap between germline ends came to 10 bases. The germline CDR1 and CDR2 sequences are SGHDT and YYEEEE. The CDR3: CASSLTRGYTGELFF. The CDR3 coding sequence is TGTGCCAGCAGCTTGACAAGGGGCTACACCGGGGAGCTGTTTTTT. Complete variable domain (other parts from reference TRBV5-6 and TRBJ2-2): DAGVTQSPTHLIKTRGQQVTLRCSPKSGHDTVSWYQQALGQGPQFIFQYYEEEERQRGNFPDRFSGHQFPNYSSELNVNALLLGDSALYLCASSLTRGYTGELFFGEGSRLTVL.

This sequence joins TRBV5-1 and TRBJ1-5; TRBD1 agrees at 7 bases. J gave up 2 bases and V 1 base, and 3 bases lay outside the gene matches. The germline CDR1 and CDR2 sequences are SGHRS and YFSETQ. The CDR3 runs to 15 residues. CDR3 residues: CASSLTGVGNQPQHF. The CDR3 DNA sequence: TGCGCCAGCAGCTTGACAGGGGTAGGCAATCAGCCCCAGCATTTT.

CDR3 DNA sequence: TGTGCCACCAGCAGAGATCGTTATGCCGGGGAGCTGTTTTTT. It translates to CATSRDRYAGELFF. This chain links TRBV15 with TRBJ2-2; D gene unclear. The germline CDR1 and CDR2 sequences are LNHNV and YYDKDF (reference sequence). This CDR3 contains 14 residues. V was clipped by 0 bases and J by 6 bases, with 8 bases between them.

This chain links TRBV19 with TRBJ2-1, with D hard to call. The V end was cut by 5 bases, the J end by 0 bases, with 11 bases between. Germline CDR1 LNHDA, CDR2 SQIVND (reference sequence). The CDR3 covers 15 residues. CDR3 region: CASSARWSSYNEQFF. CDR3 coding DNA: TGTGCCAGTAGTGCCCGGTGGAGCTCCTACAATGAGCAGTTCTTC.

This sequence joins TRBV29-1 and TRBJ2-3, with unresolved D. Germline V CDR1 and CDR2: SQVTM, ANQGSEA. V shed 1 base and J shed 4 bases, with 12 bases lying between them. This CDR3 is built from 14 residues. The CDR3 region is CSVEGTIAADTQYF. As DNA, the CDR3 is TGCAGCGTTGAAGGCACTATAGCCGCAGATACGCAGTATTTT.

This clone occurred once. This chain uses TRBV18 with TRBJ2-1; D may be TRBD1 (6 bases). Germline values: CDR1 KGHSH, CDR2 LQKENI. Trimming left V 3 bases short and J 4 bases short, with 10 bases between. CDR3 length: 14 residues. CDR3 DNA sequence: TGTGCCAGCTCACCCCTGGGACAATACAATGAGCAGTTCTTC. Amino acids: CASSPLGQYNEQFF.

Remarks on this clone: The junction does not match germline at one end; this may be a read error. CDR3 amino acids: CASSLAGVGGRETQYF. The CDR3 DNA reads TGTGCTAGCAGCTTAGCTGGGGTAGGGGGCCGGGAGACCCAGTACTTC. This chain connects TRBV7-7 to TRBJ2-5; 7 nucleotides line up with TRBD1. Germline V gene data show CDR1 as SSHAT and CDR2 as FNYEAQ (reference sequence). This CDR3 contains 16 residues.

The chain couples TRBV28 to TRBJ1-2, with D uncertain. CDR1 is MDHEN and CDR2 is SYDVKM in the germline V gene. Trimming took off 2 bases at V and 2 bases at J, with 9 bases between the two ends. CDR3 size: 14 residues. The chain's CDR3 is CASSLPPGNYGYTF. As DNA, the CDR3 is TGTGCCAGCAGTTTACCCCCAGGCAACTATGGCTACACCTTC.

The chain links TRBV28 to TRBJ2-7, with TRBD2 as a possible D gene (6 bases). The germline CDR1 and CDR2 sequences are MDHEN and SYDVKM. This CDR3 has 14 amino acids. Trimming shortened V by 8 bases and J by 7 bases, and 21 bases separated the two germline ends. The DNA of the CDR3 is TGTGCCAGCGGAACTATAGCGGACTTGTGGGAGCAGTACTTC. This gives the protein CASGTIADLWEQYF.

The V call is TRBV5-4, the J call TRBJ2-2, with 14 bases identical to TRBD2. The CDR3 loop spans 18 amino acids. V was pared by 4 bases and J by 6 bases, with 11 bases of the junction left unmatched. The V gene's germline CDR1 is SGHNT and CDR2 YYREEE (reference sequence). The CDR3 loop reads CASSHSGTSGRGAGELFF. Here the CDR3 DNA reads TGTGCCAGCAGCCACAGCGGGACTAGCGGGAGAGGGGCCGGGGAGCTGTTTTTT.

The chain links TRBV13 to TRBJ1-1; 7 positions agree with TRBD1. This CDR3 is 14 amino acids long. The junction had 6 bases not matched to a gene; V was cut back by 4 bases and J by 4 bases. Germline V gives CDR1 PRHDT, CDR2 FYEKMQ (reference sequence). The CDR3 is CASSSLAGGTEAFF. In DNA, the CDR3 is TGTGCCAGCAGCTCACTTGCAGGGGGCACTGAAGCTTTCTTT.

The chain joins TRBV25-1 to TRBJ1-1, with TRBD1 matching over 7 bases. The CDR3 runs 17 residues. V shed 4 bases, J shed 3 bases, and the junction held 14 bases outside the gene matches. The germline gives CDR1 MGHDK, CDR2 SYGVNS. CDR3 sequence (DNA): TGTGCCAGCAGTGCCTACCTGGGACAGATAGAGGACACTGAAGCTTTCTTT. Amino acids: CASSAYLGQIEDTEAFF. Variable domain in full (rest from reference TRBV25-1 and TRBJ1-1): EADIYQTPRYLVIGTGKKITLECSQTMGHDKMYWYQQDPGMELHLIHYSYGVNSTEKGDLSSESTVSRIRTEHFPLTLESARPSHTSQYLCASSAYLGQIEDTEAFFGQGTRLTVV.